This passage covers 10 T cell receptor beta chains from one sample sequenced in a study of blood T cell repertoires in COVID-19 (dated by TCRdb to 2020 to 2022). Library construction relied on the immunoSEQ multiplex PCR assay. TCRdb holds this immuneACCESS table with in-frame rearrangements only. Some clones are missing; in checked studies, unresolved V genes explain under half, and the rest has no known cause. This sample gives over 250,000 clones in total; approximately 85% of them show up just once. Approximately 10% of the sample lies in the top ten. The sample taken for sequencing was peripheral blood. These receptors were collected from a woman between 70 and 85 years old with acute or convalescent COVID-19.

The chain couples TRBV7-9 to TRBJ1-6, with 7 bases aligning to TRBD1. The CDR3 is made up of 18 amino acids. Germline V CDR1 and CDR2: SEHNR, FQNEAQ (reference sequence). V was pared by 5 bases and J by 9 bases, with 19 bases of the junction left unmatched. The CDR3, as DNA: TGTGCCAGCAGCCCTGACAGGGTTGCCCGCGGAGCAATTTCACCCCTCCACTTT. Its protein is CASSPDRVARGAISPLHF.

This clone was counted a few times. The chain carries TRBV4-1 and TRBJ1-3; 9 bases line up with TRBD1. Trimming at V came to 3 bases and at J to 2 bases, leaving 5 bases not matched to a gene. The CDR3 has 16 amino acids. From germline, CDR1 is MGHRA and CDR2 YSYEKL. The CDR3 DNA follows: TGCGCCAGCAGCCAGGGGGGACAGGGCACTGGAAACACCATATATTTT. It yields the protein CASSQGGQGTGNTIYF.

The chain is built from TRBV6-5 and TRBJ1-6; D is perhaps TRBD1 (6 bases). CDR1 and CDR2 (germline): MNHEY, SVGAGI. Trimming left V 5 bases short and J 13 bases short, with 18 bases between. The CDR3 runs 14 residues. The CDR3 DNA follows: TGTGCCAGCAGTACCTCCGGGACAACGGTCCCCCTCCACTTT. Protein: CASSTSGTTVPLHF.

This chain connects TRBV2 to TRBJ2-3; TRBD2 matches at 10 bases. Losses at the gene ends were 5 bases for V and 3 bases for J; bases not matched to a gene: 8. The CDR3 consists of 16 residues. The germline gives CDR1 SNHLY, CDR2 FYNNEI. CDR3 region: CASSYPTSGLTDTQYF. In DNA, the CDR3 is TGTGCCAGCAGTTATCCGACTAGCGGGTTAACAGATACGCAGTATTTT.

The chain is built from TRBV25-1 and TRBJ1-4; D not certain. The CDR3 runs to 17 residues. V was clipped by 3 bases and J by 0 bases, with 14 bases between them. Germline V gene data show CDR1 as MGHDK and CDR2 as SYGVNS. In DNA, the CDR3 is TGTGCCAGCAGTGATGTATTGGGGAGTCCAACTAATGAAAAACTGTTTTTT. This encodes CASSDVLGSPTNEKLFF.

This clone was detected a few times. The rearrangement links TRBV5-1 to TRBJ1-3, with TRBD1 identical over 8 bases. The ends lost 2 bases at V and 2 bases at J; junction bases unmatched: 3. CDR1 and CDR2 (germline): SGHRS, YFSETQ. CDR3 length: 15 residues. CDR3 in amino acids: CASSFTGGAGNTIYF. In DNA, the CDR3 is TGCGCCAGCAGCTTCACAGGGGGAGCTGGAAACACCATATATTTT.

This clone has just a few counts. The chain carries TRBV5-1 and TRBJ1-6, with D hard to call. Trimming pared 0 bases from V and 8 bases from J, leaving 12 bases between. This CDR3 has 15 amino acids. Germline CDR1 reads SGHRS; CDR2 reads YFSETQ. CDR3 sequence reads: CASSLDPAGDSPLHF. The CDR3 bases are TGCGCCAGCAGCTTGGATCCGGCGGGAGATTCACCCCTCCACTTT. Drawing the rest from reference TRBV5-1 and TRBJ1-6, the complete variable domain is KAGVTQTPRYLIKTRGQQVTLSCSPISGHRSVSWYQQTPGQGLQFLFEYFSETQRNKGNFPGRFSGRQFSNSRSEMNVSTLELGDSALYLCASSLDPAGDSPLHFGNGTRLTVT.

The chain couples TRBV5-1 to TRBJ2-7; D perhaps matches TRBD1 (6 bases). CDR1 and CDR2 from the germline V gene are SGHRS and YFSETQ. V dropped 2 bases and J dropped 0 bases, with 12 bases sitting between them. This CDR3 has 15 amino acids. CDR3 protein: CASSFRDTGSYEQYF. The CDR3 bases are TGCGCCAGCAGCTTTAGGGACACGGGCTCCTACGAGCAGTACTTC. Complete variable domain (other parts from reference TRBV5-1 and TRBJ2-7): KAGVTQTPRYLIKTRGQQVTLSCSPISGHRSVSWYQQTPGQGLQFLFEYFSETQRNKGNFPGRFSGRQFSNSRSEMNVSTLELGDSALYLCASSFRDTGSYEQYFGPGTRLTVT.

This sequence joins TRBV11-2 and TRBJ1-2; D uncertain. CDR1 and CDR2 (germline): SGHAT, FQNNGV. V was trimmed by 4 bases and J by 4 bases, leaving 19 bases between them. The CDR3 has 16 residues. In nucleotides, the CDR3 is TGTGCCAGCAGCTCCCTCGGCCGAGGCCAGTTCTATGGCTACACCTTC. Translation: CASSSLGRGQFYGYTF.

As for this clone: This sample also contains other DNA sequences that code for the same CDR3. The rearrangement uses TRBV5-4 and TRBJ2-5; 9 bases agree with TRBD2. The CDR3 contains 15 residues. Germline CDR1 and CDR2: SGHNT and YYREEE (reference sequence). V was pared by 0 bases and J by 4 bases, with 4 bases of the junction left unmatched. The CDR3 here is CASSLGGGARETQYF. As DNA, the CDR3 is TGTGCCAGCAGCTTGGGCGGGGGGGCTCGAGAGACCCAGTACTTC.